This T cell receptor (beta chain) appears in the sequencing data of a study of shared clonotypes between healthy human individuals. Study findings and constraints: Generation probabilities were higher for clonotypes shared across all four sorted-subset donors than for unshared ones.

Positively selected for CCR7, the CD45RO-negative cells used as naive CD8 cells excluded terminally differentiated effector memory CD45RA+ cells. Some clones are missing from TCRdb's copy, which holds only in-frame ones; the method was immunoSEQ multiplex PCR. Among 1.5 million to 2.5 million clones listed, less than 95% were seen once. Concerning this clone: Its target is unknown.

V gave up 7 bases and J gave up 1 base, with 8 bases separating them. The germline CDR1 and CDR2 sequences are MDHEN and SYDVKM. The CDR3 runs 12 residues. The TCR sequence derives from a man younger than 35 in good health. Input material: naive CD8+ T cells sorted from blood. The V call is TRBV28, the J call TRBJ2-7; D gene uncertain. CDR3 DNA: TGTGCCAGCAACGGAGAATCCTACGAGCAGTACTTC. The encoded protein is CASNGESYEQYF.